The 19 T cell receptor beta chains below come from one sample, sequenced in a study of T cell responses to AZD1222 COVID-19 vaccine. The protocol was immunoSEQ multiplex PCR, while the TCRdb copy is restricted to in-frame clones and leaves out a portion. This sample yields around 180,000 clones, of which around 93% are seen a single time; 7% to 9.5% belongs to the top ten. The sequencing here drew on peripheral blood, taken on day 0 of AZD1222 vaccination. Receptors originate from an adult in good health.

The chain uses TRBV21-1 and TRBJ1-2; the table's D gene call, TRBD1, was not cross checked with the DNA. TRBV21-1 is flagged as a pseudogene. The CDR3 spans 16 residues. CDR3 protein: CASSSRPGQGNYGYTF. The CDR3 DNA reads TGTGCCAGCAGCAGCCGACCGGGACAGGGGAACTATGGCTACACCTTC.

This chain connects TRBV4-3 to TRBJ2-2; the D is unclear. This CDR3 is 14 amino acids long. Trimming took off 2 bases at V and 5 bases at J, with 9 bases between the two ends. Germline V gene lookup returns CDR1 LGHNA and CDR2 YSLEER. CDR3 coding DNA: TGCGCCAGCAGCCAATATAGGGAAACCGGGGAGCTGTTTTTT. Translating gives CASSQYRETGELFF.

CDR3 in DNA: TGTGCCTGGAGGTATACCCGGGACAAATCGAATTCACCCCTCCACTTT. Translated: CAWRYTRDKSNSPLHF. The chain joins TRBV30 to TRBJ1-6; tentatively, D is TRBD1 (6 bases). The CDR3 consists of 16 residues. V was cut by 3 bases and J by 7 bases, with 19 bases left in between. The germline gives CDR1 GTSNPN, CDR2 SVGIG (reference sequence).

The chain has TRBV7-9 and TRBJ1-1; TRBD1 is a possible D gene (6 bases). The CDR3 has 17 residues. The germline gives CDR1 SEHNR, CDR2 FQNEAQ (reference sequence). V lost 11 bases and J lost 3, with 28 bases in between. The CDR3 protein is CAGYKPLGLEGDTEAFF. Here the CDR3 DNA reads TGTGCCGGATACAAACCACTGGGGCTAGAGGGGGACACTGAAGCTTTCTTT.

The rearrangement joins TRBV28 to TRBJ2-2; D unclear. The germline V and J ends were trimmed by 2 bases and 6 bases, with 10 bases remaining between them. CDR3 length: 14 residues. Germline values: CDR1 MDHEN, CDR2 SYDVKM. The CDR3 region has the DNA TGTGCCAGCAGTTTACGCGCAGGTCCCGGGGAGCTGTTTTTT. It specifies CASSLRAGPGELFF.

This chain connects TRBV6-2 or TRBV6-3 to TRBJ2-3; weak D call: TRBD2 (5 bases). Germline V CDR1 and CDR2: MNHEY, SVGEGT. Trimming took 2 bases from V and 4 from J, leaving 10 bases between them. This CDR3 comprises 14 residues. CDR3 sequence: CASSYDGVSDTQYF. For the CDR3, the DNA is TGTGCCAGCAGTTACGACGGGGTCTCAGATACGCAGTATTTT.

The chain recombines TRBV29-1 with TRBJ2-1, with D perhaps being TRBD1 or TRBD2 (5 bases each). V lost 0 bases, J lost 6 bases, and 15 bases lay in between. The CDR3 consists of 15 residues. Looked up from germline, CDR1 is SQVTM and CDR2 is ANQGSEA. CDR3 residues: CSVEDLVLRGNEQFF. In DNA form, the CDR3 reads TGCAGCGTTGAAGATCTGGTTCTGAGGGGCAATGAGCAGTTCTTC.

The chain recombines TRBV5-1 with TRBJ2-1; 8 bases fit TRBD2. The CDR3 loop spans 14 amino acids. CDR1 SGHRS and CDR2 YFSETQ come from the germline V gene. Trimming took 5 bases from V and 10 from J; bases not matched to a gene: 11. CDR3 DNA sequence: TGCGCCAGCAGGTATCTACGGGAGGGCCAAGAGCAGTTCTTC. Residues: CASRYLREGQEQFF.

The J gene is TRBJ2-7, the V gene TRBV18; weak D call: TRBD2 (6 bases). V dropped 9 bases and J dropped 1 base, with 13 bases sitting between them. The CDR3 covers 13 residues. Germline V lookup: CDR1 KGHSH, CDR2 LQKENI. The CDR3 protein is CASLDGRSYEQYF. The CDR3 region has the DNA TGTGCCAGTCTTGACGGGAGATCCTACGAGCAGTACTTC.

This chain links TRBV6-5 with TRBJ1-5; 11 nucleotides match TRBD1. With V trimmed by 8 bases and J by 4 bases, 7 bases remained unmatched. CDR1 and CDR2 from the germline V gene are MNHEY and SVGAGI. The CDR3 contains 15 residues. CDR3 sequence reads: CASAPGTGGNQPQHF. CDR3 nucleotide sequence: TGTGCCAGCGCCCCCGGGACAGGGGGAAATCAGCCCCAGCATTTT.

This rearrangement joins TRBV11-2 to TRBJ2-5; D is unclear. The CDR3 has 14 amino acids. CDR1 is SGHAT, CDR2 FQNNGV, per germline. V lost 3 bases and J 2 bases, leaving 10 bases between the germline ends. The DNA for the CDR3 is TGTGCCAGCAGCTTGCCCGGGCCTCAAGAGACCCAGTACTTC. Protein: CASSLPGPQETQYF.

Notes on this clone: The junction does not match germline at one end; this may be a read error. The chain combines TRBV29-1 with TRBJ2-5; 8 bases match TRBD2. There are 14 residues in the CDR3. The V gene's germline CDR1 is SQVTM and CDR2 ANQGSEA. The CDR3 protein is CSVGTTGRGEAQYF. The CDR3 region has the DNA TGCAGCGTTGGGACTACCGGGAGGGGAGAGGCCCAGTACTTC.

This clone appeared once. The V and J genes are TRBV5-5 and TRBJ1-5; perhaps TRBD1 as D (5 bases). The germline CDR1 and CDR2 sequences are SGHKS and YYEKEE (reference sequence). This CDR3 has 15 residues. The V end lost 0 bases, the J end lost 5 bases, and 12 bases lay between the germline ends. The CDR3 nucleotides read TGTGCCAGCAGCTTGGCCTGGGGGGTTGATCAGCCCCAGCATTTT. Translation gives CASSLAWGVDQPQHF.

The J gene is TRBJ2-3, the V gene TRBV5-5, with D unclear. Germline V gene data show CDR1 as SGHKS and CDR2 as YYEKEE (reference sequence). The CDR3 extends over 14 amino acids. Trimming took 4 bases from V and 4 from J, leaving 13 bases between them. The CDR3 sequence: CASSLRVGADTQYF. The CDR3 DNA sequence: TGTGCCAGCAGCCTTCGGGTTGGAGCAGATACGCAGTATTTT. Complete variable domain (other parts from reference TRBV5-5 and TRBJ2-3): DAGVTQSPTHLIKTRGQQVTLRCSPISGHKSVSWYQQVLGQGPQFIFQYYEKEERGRGNFPDRFSARQFPNYSSELNVNALLLGDSALYLCASSLRVGADTQYFGPGTRLTVL.

The V call is TRBV3-1 (or the pseudogene TRBV3-2), the J call TRBJ2-7; 11 bases map to TRBD2. The CDR3 is 15 amino acids. Germline-derived CDR1 and CDR2 are LGHDT and YNNKEL (reference sequence). Germline trimming cut 5 bases from V and 2 bases from J; bases unmatched to any gene: 5. CDR3 in amino acids: CASSTTSGRTYEQYF. The CDR3 bases are TGTGCCAGCAGCACTACTAGCGGGAGAACCTACGAGCAGTACTTC.

This clone has only a few counts. The V gene is TRBV9, the J gene TRBJ1-1, with 9 bases identical to TRBD1. The CDR3 has 14 residues. The junction had 5 bases not matched to a gene; V was cut back by 3 bases and J by 5 bases. CDR1 SGDLS and CDR2 YYNGEE come from the germline V gene. The CDR3 loop reads CASSGGQGRTEAFF. The CDR3 nucleotides read TGTGCCAGCAGCGGGGGACAGGGCCGAACTGAAGCTTTCTTT.

The chain uses TRBV5-1 and TRBJ2-5; 7 bases line up with TRBD2. V lost 5 bases, J lost 6 bases, and 13 bases stayed unmatched. CDR3 size: 15 residues. CDR1 and CDR2 from the germline V gene are SGHRS and YFSETQ. The CDR3 DNA reads as TGCGCCAGCAGTACGCCCGGGGAGGGAGGGAAGACCCAGTACTTC. This translates into CASSTPGEGGKTQYF.

Remarks on this clone: The identical CDR3 is also encoded by other nucleotide sequences in the sample. The rearrangement joins TRBV20-1 to TRBJ1-1; a possible D gene is TRBD1 (5 bases). There are 13 residues in the CDR3. The germline CDR1 and CDR2 sequences are DFQATT and SNEGSKA (reference sequence). The V end lost 3 bases, the J end lost 0 bases, and 8 bases lay between the germline ends. CDR3 protein: CSASPGVNTEAFF. The CDR3 DNA sequence: TGCAGTGCTAGTCCGGGGGTGAACACTGAAGCTTTCTTT.

V is TRBV18 and J is TRBJ2-7; 10 bases agree with TRBD2. The CDR3 runs to 17 residues. CDR1 and CDR2 (germline): KGHSH, LQKENI. V lost 1 base, J lost 4 bases, and 10 bases stayed unmatched. CDR3 in DNA: TGTGCCAGCTCACCACTTTCCAGCGGGAGGGCCGTTTACGAGCAGTACTTC. Protein: CASSPLSSGRAVYEQYF.